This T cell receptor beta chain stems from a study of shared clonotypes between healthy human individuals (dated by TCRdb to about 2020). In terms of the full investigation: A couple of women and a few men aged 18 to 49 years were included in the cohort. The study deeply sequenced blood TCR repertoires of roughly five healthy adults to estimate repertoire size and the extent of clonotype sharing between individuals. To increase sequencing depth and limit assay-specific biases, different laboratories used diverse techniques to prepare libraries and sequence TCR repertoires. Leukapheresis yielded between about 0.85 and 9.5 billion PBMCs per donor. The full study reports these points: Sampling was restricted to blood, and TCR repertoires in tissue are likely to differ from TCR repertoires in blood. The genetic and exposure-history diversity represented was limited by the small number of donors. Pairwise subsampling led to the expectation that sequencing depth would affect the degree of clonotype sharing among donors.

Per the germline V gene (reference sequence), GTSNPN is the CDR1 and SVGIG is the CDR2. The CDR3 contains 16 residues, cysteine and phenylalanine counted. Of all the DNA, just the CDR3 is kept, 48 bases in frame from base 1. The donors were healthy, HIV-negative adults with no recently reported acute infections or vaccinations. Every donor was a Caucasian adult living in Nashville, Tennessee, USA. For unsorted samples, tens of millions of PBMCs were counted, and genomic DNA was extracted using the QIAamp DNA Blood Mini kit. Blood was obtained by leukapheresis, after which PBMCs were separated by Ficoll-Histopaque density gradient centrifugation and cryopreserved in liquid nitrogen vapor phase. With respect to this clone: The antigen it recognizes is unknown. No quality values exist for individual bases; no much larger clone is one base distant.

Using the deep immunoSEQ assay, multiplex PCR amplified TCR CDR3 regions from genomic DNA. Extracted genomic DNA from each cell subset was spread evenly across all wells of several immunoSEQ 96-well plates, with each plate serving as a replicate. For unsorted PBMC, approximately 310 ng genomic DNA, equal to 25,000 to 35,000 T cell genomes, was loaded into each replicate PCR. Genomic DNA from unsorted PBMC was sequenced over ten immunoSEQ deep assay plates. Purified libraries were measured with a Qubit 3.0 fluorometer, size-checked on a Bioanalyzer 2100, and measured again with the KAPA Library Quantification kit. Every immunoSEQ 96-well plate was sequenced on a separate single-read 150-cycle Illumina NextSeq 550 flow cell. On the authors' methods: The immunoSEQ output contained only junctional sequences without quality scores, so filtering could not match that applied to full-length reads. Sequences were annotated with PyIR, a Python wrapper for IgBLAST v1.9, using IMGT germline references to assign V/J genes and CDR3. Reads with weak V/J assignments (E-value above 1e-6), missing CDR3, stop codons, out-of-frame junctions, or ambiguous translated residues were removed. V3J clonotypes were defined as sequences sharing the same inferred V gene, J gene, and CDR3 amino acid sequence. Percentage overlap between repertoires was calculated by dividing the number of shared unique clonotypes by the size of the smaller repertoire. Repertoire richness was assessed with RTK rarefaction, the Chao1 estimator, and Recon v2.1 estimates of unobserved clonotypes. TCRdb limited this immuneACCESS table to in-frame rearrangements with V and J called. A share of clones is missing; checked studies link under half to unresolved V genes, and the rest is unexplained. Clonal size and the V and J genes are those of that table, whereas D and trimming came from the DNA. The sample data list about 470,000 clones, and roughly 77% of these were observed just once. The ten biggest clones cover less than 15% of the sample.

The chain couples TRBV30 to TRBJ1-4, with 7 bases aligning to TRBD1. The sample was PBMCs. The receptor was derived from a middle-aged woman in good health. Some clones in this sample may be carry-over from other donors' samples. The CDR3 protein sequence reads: CAFTEPGTVTNEKLFF. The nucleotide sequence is TGTGCTTTCACCGAGCCCGGGACAGTTACTAATGAAAAACTGTTTTTT.